This TCR beta chain was retrieved from a study of shared clonotypes between healthy human individuals. CDR1 is SGDLS and CDR2 is YYNGEE in the germline V gene. Trimming removed 0 bases from V and 5 bases from J; junction bases left unmatched: 4. The CDR3 totals 16 residues. Libraries were prepared by immunoSEQ multiplex PCR; TCRdb keeps only in-frame clonotypes and omits some of them. The sample has about 2,100,000 clones, 85% to 95% seen once. Positively selected for CCR7, the CD45RO-negative cells used as naive CD8 cells excluded terminally differentiated effector memory CD45RA+ cells. The receptor was derived from a man younger than 35 in good health. Some clones in this sample may be carry-over from other donors' samples. Sequencing was done on a sample of naive CD8+ T cells from PBMCs. The rearrangement uses TRBV9 and TRBJ2-7, with 14 bases aligning to TRBD2. CDR3 nucleotide sequence: TGTGCCAGCAGCGTAGTTGCGACTAGCGGGAGGGACGAGCAGTACTTC. Amino acids: CASSVVATSGRDEQYF.